These 22 T cell receptor beta chains were all obtained from the same sample, sequenced in a study of OX40 agonist ivuxolimab in advanced cancers. Measured with immunoSEQ multiplex PCR; TCRdb has only the in-frame clones, and not every one. The sample consists of 65,000 to 95,000 clones, roughly 89% of them appearing once. Sequencing was performed on CD4+ or CD8+ T cells sorted from blood, taken in a trial of the OX40 agonist ivuxolimab. Receptor source: an adult with an advanced solid tumor such as melanoma, head and neck, liver or kidney cancer.

The genes are TRBV28 and TRBJ2-7; D call uncertain. The V and J ends lost 3 bases and 0 bases respectively, with 15 bases between them. The CDR3 contains 16 residues. CDR1 and CDR2 from the germline V gene are MDHEN and SYDVKM. The CDR3 region has the DNA TGTGCCAGCAGTTTTTCTTTGGCGGTGAGCTCCTACGAGCAGTACTTC. Translated: CASSFSLAVSSYEQYF.

V and J are TRBV27 and TRBJ2-2; 7 bases match TRBD2. After removal of 6 bases from V and 6 bases from J, the junction contained 10 bases not matched to a gene. Germline CDR1 reads MNHEY; CDR2 reads SMNVEV (reference sequence). The CDR3 is made up of 15 amino acids. The CDR3 nucleotides are TGTGCCAGCAGGACTTCCGGGACTATATCCGGGGAGCTGTTTTTT. Amino acid sequence: CASRTSGTISGELFF.

The rearrangement uses TRBV7-2 and TRBJ2-1, with D unresolved. V lost 0 bases, J lost 5 bases, and 5 bases lay in between. CDR3 length: 13 amino acids. CDR1 is SGHTA and CDR2 is FQGNSA in the germline V gene. CDR3 amino acids: CASSLARHNEQFF. In DNA, the CDR3 is TGTGCCAGCAGCTTAGCTCGGCACAATGAGCAGTTCTTC.

V and J are TRBV4-1 and TRBJ2-2; 13 nucleotides align to TRBD2. Unmatched junction bases numbered 8, after V lost 4 bases and J lost 6 bases. The CDR3 totals 17 residues. CDR1 and CDR2 (germline): MGHRA, YSYEKL. The CDR3 loop reads CASSRSGLAGFPGELFF. DNA of the CDR3: TGCGCCAGCAGCCGTTCGGGACTAGCGGGATTCCCCGGGGAGCTGTTTTTT.

The chain couples TRBV19 to TRBJ1-1; maybe TRBD1 (5 bases). Germline lookup yields CDR1 LNHDA and CDR2 SQIVND (reference sequence). V lost 7 bases and J 5 bases, leaving 20 bases between the germline ends. The CDR3 sequence is 15 residues long. The CDR3 DNA reads TGTGCCAGTACTTCTGCTTTTGGGGGGGGGACTGAAGCTTTCTTT. It codes for CASTSAFGGGTEAFF.

The CDR3 nucleotides read TGTGCCAGCAGCTTAACAGGGGGCCACACTGAAGCTTTCTTT. The encoded protein is CASSLTGGHTEAFF. This chain links TRBV7-3 with TRBJ1-1, with TRBD1 identical over 7 bases. V was clipped by 0 bases and J by 3 bases; unmatched bases: 1. CDR3 length: 14 residues. Germline V gives CDR1 SGHTA, CDR2 FQGTGA.

This sequence joins TRBV7-9 and TRBJ1-6; no definite D call. The CDR3 contains 12 residues. Trimming pared 5 bases from V and 5 bases from J, leaving 4 bases between. Looked up from germline, CDR1 is SEHNR and CDR2 is FQNEAQ (reference sequence). CDR3 DNA sequence: TGTGCCAGCAGCGCTAATAATTCACCCCTCCACTTT. It encodes CASSANNSPLHF.

The chain employs TRBV7-2 and TRBJ2-2, with TRBD1 matching 11 bases. The CDR3 has 14 amino acids. Unmatched junction bases numbered 2, after V lost 5 bases and J lost 6 bases. Germline-derived CDR1 and CDR2 are SGHTA and FQGNSA. The CDR3 loop is CASSRDRGSGELFF. DNA for the CDR3: TGTGCCAGCAGCCGGGACAGGGGGTCCGGGGAGCTGTTTTTT.

Only a few counts were recorded for this clone. This rearrangement joins TRBV11-3 to TRBJ2-2; 12 bases line up with TRBD2. The germline V gene encodes CDR1 SGHNT and CDR2 YENEEA. With V trimmed by 5 bases and J by 6 bases, 4 bases remained unmatched. This CDR3 is built from 15 residues. The CDR3, as DNA: TGTGCCAGCAGCCTTCTAGCGGGAGGGTCCGGGGAGCTGTTTTTT. Translated: CASSLLAGGSGELFF.

The rearrangement links TRBV7-9 to TRBJ1-1; no clear D gene. Per the germline V gene, CDR1 is SEHNR and CDR2 is FQNEAQ (reference sequence). The CDR3 runs to 13 residues. V lost 4 bases, J lost 4 bases, and 10 bases lay in between. The chain's CDR3 is CASSSVPSTEAFF. The CDR3 region has the DNA TGTGCCAGCAGCTCTGTCCCCAGCACTGAAGCTTTCTTT.

The chain recombines TRBV16 with TRBJ1-3; no clear D gene. CDR3 length: 13 residues. CDR1 is KGHSY and CDR2 is FQNENV in the germline V gene. V lost 4 bases and J lost 7, with 11 bases in between. The CDR3 DNA sequence: TGTGCCAGCAGCCTAATTCGTGAGAACACCATATATTTT. Translation: CASSLIRENTIYF.

In its sample, this clone was seen once. V gene TRBV7-6 combines with J gene TRBJ2-2; 7 nucleotides match TRBD1. Germline-derived CDR1 and CDR2 are SGHVS and FNYEAQ. J lost 5 bases, V lost 2 bases, and 5 bases had no gene match. This CDR3 contains 15 residues. In nucleotides, the CDR3 is TGTGCCAGCAGCTTAATACAGGGGCAAACCGGGGAGCTGTTTTTT. Its protein is CASSLIQGQTGELFF.

The chain has TRBV2 and TRBJ1-2; D may be TRBD1 (5 bases). V lost 4 bases to trimming and J lost 8 bases, with 20 bases between them. The CDR3 length is 15 residues. Per the germline V gene, CDR1 is SNHLY and CDR2 is FYNNEI. The DNA of the CDR3 is TGTGCCAGCAGTGTCGTCAGGGCGGGACTGGGAGGCTACACCTTC. This sequence encodes CASSVVRAGLGGYTF.

V and J are TRBV18 and TRBJ2-1; 10 positions match TRBD1. After removal of 3 bases from V and 7 bases from J, the junction contained 9 bases not matched to a gene. The CDR3 is 16 residues long. Germline CDR1 reads KGHSH; CDR2 reads LQKENI. CDR3 sequence reads: CASSPSVGTGANEQFF. CDR3 nucleotide sequence: TGTGCCAGCTCACCTTCCGTCGGGACAGGGGCGAATGAGCAGTTCTTC.

The chain combines TRBV11-1 with TRBJ1-5; perhaps TRBD1 as D (5 bases). Germline lookup yields CDR1 SGHAT and CDR2 FQDESV (reference sequence). The CDR3 has 13 residues. The ends were cut back, 2 bases at V and 9 bases at J, with 11 bases in the middle. CDR3 in DNA: TGTGCCAGCAGCTTACAGGTCGGGGGGCCCCAGCATTTT. Its protein product is CASSLQVGGPQHF.

The CDR3 region has the DNA TGTGCCAGCAGCCCCCGACAGGGGTATAGCAATCAGCCCCAGCATTTT. It is translated as CASSPRQGYSNQPQHF. The gene calls are TRBV7-8 and TRBJ1-5; 8 bases agree with TRBD1. CDR3 length equals 16 residues. V shed 5 bases and J 0 bases; nucleotides not matched to a gene: 6. Germline values: CDR1 SGHVS, CDR2 FQNEAQ.

Only one count was recorded for this clone. The genes are TRBV10-3 and TRBJ2-7; 9 bases are a match to TRBD1. The junction had 11 bases not matched to a gene; V was cut back by 6 bases and J by 5 bases. The germline gives CDR1 ENHRY, CDR2 SYGVKD. The CDR3 runs 15 residues. This chain's CDR3 is CAISSWDREGDEQYF. The CDR3 bases are TGTGCCATCAGCTCGTGGGACAGGGAGGGAGACGAGCAGTACTTC.

The V gene is TRBV5-1, the J gene TRBJ1-2; 9 nucleotides match TRBD1. The V gene end was trimmed by 0 bases and the J gene end by 5 bases; junction bases not matched to a gene: 2. The germline V gene encodes CDR1 SGHRS and CDR2 YFSETQ. The CDR3 is made up of 14 amino acids. CDR3 amino acids: CASSLVGTGYGYTF. The CDR3 DNA follows: TGCGCCAGCAGCTTGGTGGGGACAGGGTATGGCTACACCTTC.

This chain connects TRBV7-2 to TRBJ2-2; 9 nucleotides match TRBD1. J lost 4 bases, V lost 6 bases, and 6 bases had no gene match. There are 15 residues in the CDR3. Looked up from germline, CDR1 is SGHTA and CDR2 is FQGNSA. The CDR3 DNA reads as TGTGCCAGCAGGTCACAGGGGGCGGGCACCGGGGAGCTGTTTTTT. Translated: CASRSQGAGTGELFF.

This clone is deemed medium-sized (0.01 to 0.1%). The chain carries TRBV28 and TRBJ1-2; a weak D match, TRBD1 (5 bases). Deletions cut 6 bases from V and 3 bases from J, with 14 bases between. CDR1 is MDHEN and CDR2 is SYDVKM in the germline V gene. The CDR3 sequence is 14 residues long. DNA of the CDR3: TGTGCCAGCAGAGTGTCGCCAGGGCACTATGGCTACACCTTC. Translating gives CASRVSPGHYGYTF.

The chain uses TRBV5-4 and TRBJ2-5, with 13 bases matching TRBD2. Germline CDR1 is SGHNT and CDR2 is YYREEE (reference sequence). The CDR3 spans 16 residues. The ends lost 5 bases at V and 0 bases at J; junction bases unmatched: 4. The CDR3 sequence is CASRSGLAGDQETQYF. The CDR3 nucleotides are TGTGCCAGCAGATCCGGACTAGCGGGGGACCAAGAGACCCAGTACTTC. The variable domain in full, with the rest retrieved from reference TRBV5-4 and TRBJ2-5, is ETGVTQSPTHLIKTRGQQVTLRCSSQSGHNTVSWYQQALGQGPQFIFQYYREEENGRGNFPPRFSGLQFPNYSSELNVNALELDDSALYLCASRSGLAGDQETQYFGPGTRLLVL.

Comments on this clone: Other DNA sequences in this sample translate to the same CDR3. This chain connects TRBV7-2 to TRBJ2-1, with D uncertain. CDR1 is SGHTA, CDR2 FQGNSA, per germline. The length of the CDR3 is 11 residues. V was pared by 5 bases and J by 4 bases, with 3 bases between. CDR3 protein: CASSTYNEQFF. The CDR3 nucleotides read TGTGCCAGCAGCACGTACAATGAGCAGTTCTTC.